This T cell receptor beta chain was retrieved from a study of T-cell memory formation after mild COVID-19. Germline CDR1 and CDR2: SGHAT and FQDESV (reference sequence). V lost 0 bases and J 1 base, leaving 16 bases between the germline ends. The CDR3 has 17 residues. As to this clonotype: Its antigen is unknown.

General study findings and limits: Shrinking CD4+ clones were chiefly CM and EM; CD8+ ones were chiefly EMRA. Clones contracting day 15 to 85 were balanced CD4/CD8; later expanders leaned CD4+.

MiXCR, applied by TCRdb to the 5' RACE reads, yields one record per CDR3 protein. Of about 140,000 distinct CDR3 sequences in the sample, more than 14% were seen once. The chain links TRBV11-1 to TRBJ2-7; D may correspond to TRBD1 or TRBD2 (6 bases each). This receptor was obtained from an adult woman who had mild COVID-19 (a few samples of this study predate the infection). Cell type and time point are not known. The specimen sequenced was PBMCs or a T cell subset sorted from them (not recorded which). The CDR3 sequence: CASSLASGAQPSYEQYF. In DNA, the CDR3 is TGTGCCAGCAGCTTAGCTTCGGGGGCCCAGCCATCCTACGAGCAGTACTTC.